Below are 8 T cell receptor beta chains sequenced from a single sample in a study of PD-1 blockade in classical Hodgkin lymphoma. The patients all showed relapse after autologous stem cell transplantation, while their brentuximab vedotin exposure varied. Profiled with immunoSEQ multiplex PCR; TCRdb holds only in-frame clones, not every one. The data contain 25,000 to 35,000 clones, roughly three quarters of them singletons. Specimen: peripheral blood mononuclear cells (PBMCs), collected before the second cycle of nivolumab. The receptors here all came from a human donor with classical Hodgkin lymphoma.

This clone came up once. This chain uses TRBV7-9 with TRBJ2-1, with D maybe TRBD2 (6 bases). Germline V gene sequence: CDR1 SEHNR, CDR2 FQNEAQ (reference sequence). V was trimmed by 4 bases and J by 2 bases, leaving 12 bases between them. The CDR3 extends over 15 amino acids. DNA of the CDR3: TGTGCCAGCAGCTCGCGGGGCGGCCCCTACAATGAGCAGTTCTTC. This codes for CASSSRGGPYNEQFF. Complete variable domain (other parts from reference TRBV7-9 and TRBJ2-1): DTGVSQNPRHKITKRGQNVTFRCDPISEHNRLYWYRQTLGQGPEFLTYFQNEAQLEKSRLLSDRFSAERPKGSFSTLEIQRTEQGDSAMYLCASSSRGGPYNEQFFGPGTRLTVL.

V usage is TRBV7-2 and J usage is TRBJ2-4; the D is unclear. V lost 0 bases and J 10 bases, leaving 7 bases between the germline ends. The CDR3 extends over 12 amino acids. Germline V gives CDR1 SGHTA, CDR2 FQGNSA. The CDR3 DNA sequence: TGTGCCAGCAGCTTAGCTGTGGGAATTCAGTACTTC. It is translated as CASSLAVGIQYF. The variable domain in full, with the rest retrieved from reference TRBV7-2 and TRBJ2-4, is GAGVSQSPSNKVTEKGKDVELRCDPISGHTALYWYRQSLGQGLEFLIYFQGNSAPDKSGLPSDRFSAERTGGSVSTLTIQRTQQEDSAVYLCASSLAVGIQYFGAGTRLSVL.

The chain combines TRBV27 with TRBJ2-2; maybe TRBD1 (8 bases). Trimming removed 4 bases from V and 5 bases from J, with 20 bases in between. CDR3 length equals 17 residues. Per germline, CDR1 MNHEY and CDR2 SMNVEV (reference sequence). The CDR3 DNA follows: TGTGCCAGCAGTTCCCAAACACCACAGGGGGGGACCGGGGAGCTGTTTTTT. Translating gives CASSSQTPQGGTGELFF.

This rearrangement joins TRBV7-9 to TRBJ2-2, with D perhaps matching TRBD2 (6 bases). The CDR3 has 16 residues. Germline CDR1 and CDR2: SEHNR and FQNEAQ (reference sequence). Trimming stripped 3 bases from V and 0 bases from J, with 11 bases between. As DNA, the CDR3 is TGTGCCAGCAGCTTGGTGGGGGGATCGAACACCGGGGAGCTGTTTTTT. Translation: CASSLVGGSNTGELFF.

A single count supports this clone. The V and J genes are TRBV29-1 and TRBJ2-3; D gene unclear. V lost 5 bases and J 2 bases, leaving 2 bases between the germline ends. CDR3 length: 10 residues. CDR1 is SQVTM and CDR2 is ANQGSEA in the germline V gene. CDR3 sequence reads: CSVNTDTQYF. CDR3 coding DNA: TGCAGCGTTAACACAGATACGCAGTATTTT.

The rearrangement joins TRBV14 to TRBJ2-7; D possibly corresponds to TRBD1 (5 bases). Germline CDR1 reads SGHDN; CDR2 reads FVKESK. The CDR3 runs to 15 residues. Trimming shortened V by 5 bases and J by 0 bases, and 14 bases separated the two germline ends. This CDR3 reads CASSKSDKTSYEQYF. The CDR3 DNA sequence: TGTGCCAGCAGCAAATCGGACAAGACCTCCTACGAGCAGTACTTC.

The gene calls are TRBV7-2 and TRBJ1-3, with D unclear. Germline values: CDR1 SGHTA, CDR2 FQGNSA. V was pared by 3 bases and J by 4 bases, with 4 bases between. There are 12 residues in the CDR3. DNA of the CDR3: TGTGCCAGCAGCTTGACAGGAAACACCATATATTTT. Translated: CASSLTGNTIYF. Variable domain in full (rest from reference TRBV7-2 and TRBJ1-3): GAGVSQSPSNKVTEKGKDVELRCDPISGHTALYWYRQSLGQGLEFLIYFQGNSAPDKSGLPSDRFSAERTGGSVSTLTIQRTQQEDSAVYLCASSLTGNTIYFGEGSWLTVV.

J is TRBJ1-2 and V is TRBV7-9; D call uncertain. The length of the CDR3 is 13 residues. The V end lost 4 bases, the J end lost 4 bases, and 10 bases lay between the germline ends. Germline V lookup: CDR1 SEHNR, CDR2 FQNEAQ (reference sequence). CDR3 nucleotides: TGTGCCAGCAGCTCATCCGGGATCTATGGCTACACCTTC. Protein product: CASSSSGIYGYTF.